These 21 T cell receptor beta chains were all obtained from the same sample, sequenced in a study of sequential checkpoint blockade in melanoma. Measured with immunoSEQ multiplex PCR; TCRdb has only the in-frame clones, and not every one. The sample has approximately 8,200 clones; around 20% are singletons. This sample's treatment: randomized to nivolumab then ipilimumab (arm A) or the reverse (arm B). This material consisted of tumor tissue (inferred from file names), taken from a patient given nivolumab and ipilimumab in sequence. Receptor source: a human donor with melanoma.

The genes are TRBV14 and TRBJ2-5; D not certain. Germline CDR1 and CDR2: SGHDN and FVKESK. The V end lost 0 bases, the J end lost 3 bases, and 8 bases lay between the germline ends. The CDR3 contains 14 residues. The CDR3 DNA is TGTGCCAGCAGCCAAGAGAATGTAGAAGAGACCCAGTACTTC. Translation gives CASSQENVEETQYF.

This clone turned up a few times. The genes are TRBV28 and TRBJ1-2; 7 bases agree with TRBD1. Germline CDR1 MDHEN, CDR2 SYDVKM. The CDR3 consists of 13 residues. Trimming at V came to 6 bases and at J to 7 bases, leaving 8 bases not matched to a gene. CDR3 in DNA: TGTGCCAGCAGCTCTGACAGGGCTGGTGGCTACACCTTC. This codes for CASSSDRAGGYTF.

V gene TRBV6-8 combines with J gene TRBJ2-6, with 9 positions matching TRBD1. With 5 bases clipped from V and 3 bases from J, the junction kept 8 bases outside the gene matches. Germline-derived CDR1 and CDR2 are MNHGY and SAAAGT. The CDR3 runs to 17 residues. CDR3 nucleotides: TGTGCCAGCAGTGACAGACAGGGGGGGTATGGGGCCAACGTCCTGACTTTC. Translating gives CASSDRQGGYGANVLTF.

This clone has more than one count but fewer than ten. The V call is TRBV27, the J call TRBJ2-1, with D unresolved. The CDR3 spans 13 residues. CDR1 MNHEY and CDR2 SMNVEV come from the germline V gene (reference sequence). V dropped 3 bases and J dropped 5 bases, with 8 bases sitting between them. In DNA form, the CDR3 reads TGTGCCAGCAGTTTGCACAGCAACAATGAGCAGTTCTTC. Amino acids: CASSLHSNNEQFF.

This clone was found once. The chain has TRBV19 and TRBJ1-5, with 10 bases identical to TRBD1. Germline V gives CDR1 LNHDA, CDR2 SQIVND (reference sequence). The V gene end was trimmed by 9 bases and the J gene end by 7 bases; junction bases not matched to a gene: 9. The CDR3 runs to 14 residues. The CDR3 DNA reads as TGTGCCAGCGCCGGGACAGGGGCAAGGCAGCCCCAGCATTTT. Its protein product is CASAGTGARQPQHF. Full variable domain (missing parts from reference TRBV19 and TRBJ1-5): DGGITQSPKYLFRKEGQNVTLSCEQNLNHDAMYWYRQDPGQGLRLIYYSQIVNDFQKGDIAEGYSVSREKKESFPLTVTSAQKNPTAFYLCASAGTGARQPQHFGDGTRLSIL.

This chain's CDR3 is CAISESRETRELFF. CDR3 DNA: TGTGCCATCAGTGAGTCCCGGGAGACGCGCGAGCTGTTTTTT. The rearrangement uses TRBV10-3 and TRBJ2-2, with D perhaps matching TRBD2 (6 bases). CDR1 and CDR2 from the germline V gene are ENHRY and SYGVKD. V gave up 0 bases and J gave up 11 bases, with 13 bases separating them. The CDR3 is 14 amino acids.

This clone came up a few times. The J gene is TRBJ2-2, the V gene TRBV11-3, with TRBD1 matching 8 bases. The CDR3 is 15 amino acids. The germline V gene encodes CDR1 SGHNT and CDR2 YENEEA. The ends lost 3 bases at V and 3 bases at J; junction bases unmatched: 3. This CDR3 reads CASSLQGAYTGELFF. The CDR3 region has the DNA TGTGCCAGCAGCTTGCAGGGGGCGTACACCGGGGAGCTGTTTTTT. The whole variable domain, filled in from reference TRBV11-3 and TRBJ2-2, reads EAGVVQSPRYKIIEKKQPVAFWCNPISGHNTLYWYLQNLGQGPELLIRYENEEAVDDSQLPKDRFSAERLKGVDSTLKIQPAELGDSAVYLCASSLQGAYTGELFFGEGSRLTVL.

This clone was seen more than once but under ten times. The CDR3 sequence is CAISLALKQPQHF. CDR3 DNA: TGTGCCATCTCCTTGGCCCTCAAGCAGCCCCAGCATTTT. This chain links TRBV6-8 with TRBJ1-5; D gene uncertain. This CDR3 comprises 13 residues. Trimming left V 10 bases short and J 7 bases short, with 17 bases between. CDR1 MNHGY and CDR2 SAAAGT come from the germline V gene.

This clone was detected only a few times. This chain uses TRBV6-8 with TRBJ1-2; no reliable D call. V lost 7 bases, J lost 2 bases, and 8 bases lay in between. Per the germline V gene, CDR1 is MNHGY and CDR2 is SAAAGT. The CDR3 runs 12 residues. This CDR3 is CASTTANYGYTF. As DNA, the CDR3 is TGTGCCAGCACTACGGCCAACTATGGCTACACCTTC.

This clone was counted only a few times. The rearrangement links TRBV6-8 to TRBJ2-7, with D possibly TRBD2 on 6 matching bases. There are 15 residues in the CDR3. Germline V gene sequence: CDR1 MNHGY, CDR2 SAAAGT. V dropped 5 bases and J dropped 2 bases, with 16 bases sitting between them. The CDR3 loop reads CASSRYGTSTYEQYF. In DNA, the CDR3 is TGTGCCAGCAGTCGATACGGGACTTCTACCTACGAGCAGTACTTC.

This clone was observed a few times. The chain employs TRBV6-8 and TRBJ1-1; TRBD1 matches at 10 bases. The CDR3 length is 14 residues. The V gene end was trimmed by 2 bases and the J gene end by 4 bases; junction bases not matched to a gene: 1. Germline loops: CDR1 MNHGY, CDR2 SAAAGT. CDR3 in amino acids: CASSYRTGGTEAFF. CDR3 sequence (DNA): TGTGCCAGCAGTTACAGGACAGGGGGCACTGAAGCTTTCTTT.

This clone was detected ten times or more. This chain connects TRBV6-8 to TRBJ2-5, with a weak D call TRBD1 (5 bases). CDR1 MNHGY and CDR2 SAAAGT come from the germline V gene. V was pared by 10 bases and J by 5 bases, with 17 bases between. This CDR3 spans 13 amino acids. The CDR3 DNA follows: TGTGCCACGCTTCGGCGGCGACAGGAGACCCAGTACTTC. It translates to CATLRRRQETQYF.

The rearrangement uses TRBV11-3 and TRBJ2-1; no definite D call. The V gene lost 2 bases and the J gene lost 3 bases, with 11 bases spanning the gap. CDR1 SGHNT and CDR2 YENEEA come from the germline V gene. The CDR3 covers 15 residues. CDR3 in amino acids: CASSLMLGVYNEQFF. The CDR3 DNA follows: TGTGCCAGCAGCTTAATGCTCGGCGTCTACAATGAGCAGTTCTTC.

There are many counts of this clone. The chain links TRBV11-3 to TRBJ1-2; 8 bases agree with TRBD1. V lost 4 bases, J lost 8 bases, and 12 bases stayed unmatched. CDR1 and CDR2 (germline): SGHNT, YENEEA. The CDR3 extends over 15 amino acids. DNA of the CDR3: TGTGCCAGCAGCTCTGGACAGGGCGTCTATTGGGGCTACACCTTC. This sequence encodes CASSSGQGVYWGYTF. Supplemented by reference TRBV11-3 and TRBJ1-2, the full variable domain reads EAGVVQSPRYKIIEKKQPVAFWCNPISGHNTLYWYLQNLGQGPELLIRYENEEAVDDSQLPKDRFSAERLKGVDSTLKIQPAELGDSAVYLCASSSGQGVYWGYTFGSGTRLTVV.

This sequence joins TRBV28 and TRBJ1-2, with a tentative D call TRBD1 (6 bases). The germline V and J ends were trimmed by 3 bases and 0 bases, with 11 bases remaining between them. CDR1 and CDR2 (germline): MDHEN, SYDVKM. CDR3 size: 15 residues. Here the CDR3 DNA reads TGTGCCAGCAGTTTTTTAGGGGGGACTAACTATGGCTACACCTTC. This encodes CASSFLGGTNYGYTF.

There are a few counts of this clone. The chain employs TRBV19 and TRBJ1-1, with unresolved D. Trimming removed 7 bases at V and 1 base at J, with 13 bases between. The CDR3 loop spans 14 amino acids. Looked up from germline, CDR1 is LNHDA and CDR2 is SQIVND (reference sequence). For the CDR3, the DNA is TGTGCCAGTACACGCCCCGGAAGGAACACTGAAGCTTTCTTT. This encodes CASTRPGRNTEAFF.

This clone was picked up a small number of times. The V gene is TRBV30, the J gene TRBJ2-2, with 10 bases fitting TRBD1. V lost 5 bases and J lost 2; bases outside the gene matches: 8. CDR1 and CDR2 from the germline V gene are GTSNPN and SVGIG (reference sequence). This CDR3 is built from 16 residues. The CDR3 DNA sequence: TGTGCCTGGGACCGGGACAGGGGACATAACACCGGGGAGCTGTTTTTT. As protein: CAWDRDRGHNTGELFF.

DNA of the CDR3: TGCGCCAGCAGCTCCCGTGGCGGGGGAACCTACGAGCAGTACTTC. Protein: CASSSRGGGTYEQYF. V and J are TRBV5-1 and TRBJ2-7; 7 nucleotides match TRBD2. Unmatched junction bases numbered 8, after V lost 3 bases and J lost 2 bases. This CDR3 contains 15 residues. Germline V lookup: CDR1 SGHRS, CDR2 YFSETQ.

This clone showed up many times. The rearrangement uses TRBV11-3 and TRBJ2-3; D is undetermined. The V and J ends lost 5 bases and 5 bases respectively, with 17 bases between them. The CDR3 sequence is 15 residues long. CDR1 is SGHNT and CDR2 is YENEEA in the germline V gene. The CDR3 reads CASSPIGRVGDTQYF. Written as DNA, the CDR3 is TGTGCCAGCAGCCCTATAGGTAGGGTTGGAGATACGCAGTATTTT.

This clone has only a few counts. The chain is built from TRBV11-3 and TRBJ1-2; 12 nucleotides align to TRBD1. Unmatched junction bases numbered 7, after V lost 4 bases and J lost 4 bases. This CDR3 spans 16 amino acids. Germline CDR1 reads SGHNT; CDR2 reads YENEEA. This chain's CDR3 is CASSWDRGLRFYGYTF. The CDR3 coding sequence is TGTGCCAGCAGCTGGGACAGGGGGCTAAGGTTCTATGGCTACACCTTC.

This clone was counted between two and nine times. J is TRBJ1-2 and V is TRBV4-1; D gene uncertain. Per the germline V gene, CDR1 is MGHRA and CDR2 is YSYEKL. This CDR3 has 16 amino acids. With 0 bases removed from V and 6 bases from J, the gap between germline ends came to 17 bases. As DNA, the CDR3 is TGCGCCAGCAGCCAAGATCTGATGGCACCTAAGGATGGCTACACCTTC. Protein product: CASSQDLMAPKDGYTF.